Sequencing of this TCR beta chain was carried out in a study of blood T cells in healthy people across ages. Alongside a J-beta primer mix, a sample-barcoded 5' primer served in a second PCR lasting about 7 to 12 cycles. One entry per CDR3 protein results from TCRdb running MiXCR on the 5' RACE reads. This sample has about 1.8 million distinct CDR3 sequences; less than 50% occur once, and the top ten carry over 2%. CDR1 is DFQATT, CDR2 SNEGSKA, per germline (reference sequence). This CDR3 has 15 amino acids. Trimming cost V 0 bases and J 0 bases, with 6 bases left between them. Sequencing was performed on blood. This chain uses TRBV20-1 with TRBJ2-6; D not resolved. This sequence originates from a woman aged 40 to 55 in good health. The CDR3 sequence: CSARDPISGANVLTF. The CDR3 bases are TGCAGTGCTAGAGATCCAATCTCTGGGGCCAACGTCCTGACTTTC.